This TCR beta chain came from a study of blood T cell repertoires in COVID-19. Overall study context: Donors in the United States, Italy and Spain gave samples during acute or convalescent COVID-19.

In the original workflow: Estimation of nucleated cell counts was performed using reference gene primer amplification. Assay: immunoSEQ multiplex PCR; the TCRdb copy retains only in-frame clones and omits some. V and J calls and clone size are copied from that table; D and trimming were computed from the DNA. The table records roughly 190,000 clones, about 86% of them present only once. The CDR3 covers 15 residues. The V gene's germline CDR1 is ENHRY and CDR2 SYGVKD. V shed 0 bases and J shed 6 bases, with 14 bases lying between them. The sample taken for sequencing was peripheral blood. The chain combines TRBV10-3 with TRBJ1-1; D uncertain. This sequence originates from a young man with active or convalescent COVID-19. CDR3 residues: CAISESDGRVSEAFF. The DNA for the CDR3 is TGTGCCATCAGTGAGTCGGATGGGAGGGTGTCTGAAGCTTTCTTT.